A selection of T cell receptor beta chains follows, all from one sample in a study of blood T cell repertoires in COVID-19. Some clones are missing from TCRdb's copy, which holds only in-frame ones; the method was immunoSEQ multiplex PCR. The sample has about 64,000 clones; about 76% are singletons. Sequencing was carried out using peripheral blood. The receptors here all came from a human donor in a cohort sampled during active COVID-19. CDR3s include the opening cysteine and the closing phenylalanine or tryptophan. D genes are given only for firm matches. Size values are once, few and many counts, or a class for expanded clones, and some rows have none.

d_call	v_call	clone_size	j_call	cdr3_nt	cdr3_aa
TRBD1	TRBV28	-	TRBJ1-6	TGTGCCAGCAGTTCCTTCTCCGGGACAGGCTATAATTCACCCCTCCACTTT	CASSSFSGTGYNSPLHF
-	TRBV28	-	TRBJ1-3	TGTGCCAGCAGTTTGGACGGGGTCTCTGGAAACACCATATATTTT	CASSLDGVSGNTIYF
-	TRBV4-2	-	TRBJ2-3	TGTGCCAGCAGCCAAGGACTCCCCGATACGCAGTATTTT	CASSQGLPDTQYF
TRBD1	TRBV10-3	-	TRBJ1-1	TGTGCCATCAGACCGGGACAGGGGGCGGGCACTGAAGCTTTCTTT	CAIRPGQGAGTEAFF
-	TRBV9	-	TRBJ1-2	TGTGCCAGCAGCGTAAATCGGGGGGGCGGTGGCTACACCTTC	CASSVNRGGGGYTF
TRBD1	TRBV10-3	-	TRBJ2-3	TGTGCCATCAGTTTGACAGGGGATAGCACAGATACGCAGTATTTT	CAISLTGDSTDTQYF
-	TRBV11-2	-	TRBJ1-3	TGTGCCAGCAGCTTAGCCCTTACAGTATCTGGAAACACCATATATTTT	CASSLALTVSGNTIYF
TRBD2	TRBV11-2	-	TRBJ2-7	TGTGCCAGCAGCTCGCTAGCGGGGGGCCGGAGCTCCTACGAGCAGTACTTC	CASSSLAGGRSSYEQYF
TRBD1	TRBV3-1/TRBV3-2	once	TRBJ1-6	TGTGCCAGCAGCAACCAGGGGGAGTATTCACCCCTCCACTTT	CASSNQGEYSPLHF
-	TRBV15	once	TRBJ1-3	TGTGCCACCAGTAACAGAAACTCTGGAAACACCATATATTTT	CATSNRNSGNTIYF
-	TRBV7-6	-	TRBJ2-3	TGTGCCAGCAGCTTAGTCGCGGCTACAGATACGCAGTATTTT	CASSLVAATDTQYF
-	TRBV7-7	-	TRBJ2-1	TGTGCTAGCAGCGTTACGACAGGAGGCGAGCAGTTCTTC	CASSVTTGGEQFF
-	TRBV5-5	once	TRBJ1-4	TGTGCCAGCAGCTTGCCCGGGAATCTAAATGAAAAACTGTTTTTT	CASSLPGNLNEKLFF